One sample yielded the 31 T cell receptor beta chains listed below, sequenced in a study of OX40 agonist ivuxolimab in advanced cancers. TCRdb's table, derived via immunoSEQ multiplex PCR, lists solely in-frame clones and lacks some. The profile shows about 45,000 clones, approximately 90% of them singletons. The sequences come from CD4+ or CD8+ T cells sorted from blood, collected in a trial of the OX40 agonist ivuxolimab. Every receptor here comes from an adult with an advanced solid tumor such as melanoma, head and neck, liver or kidney cancer.

V is TRBV5-1 and J is TRBJ2-1; 7 bases agree with TRBD2. The V gene's germline CDR1 is SGHRS and CDR2 YFSETQ. This CDR3 has 14 amino acids. With 4 bases clipped from V and 6 bases from J, the junction kept 7 bases outside the gene matches. The CDR3 DNA follows: TGCGCCAGCAGCCGCTCAAGACTAGCCAATGAGCAGTTCTTC. Its translation is CASSRSRLANEQFF.

The gene calls are TRBV6-5 and TRBJ2-7; D not certain. The V and J ends lost 4 bases and 1 base respectively, with 17 bases between them. CDR1 and CDR2 (germline): MNHEY, SVGAGI. The CDR3 sequence is 16 residues long. CDR3 sequence (DNA): TGTGCCAGCAGTTTACCTGTTCAAGTAAGATCCTACGAGCAGTACTTC. It translates to CASSLPVQVRSYEQYF.

This chain connects TRBV30 to TRBJ1-1, with TRBD1 matching over 9 bases. Germline V lookup: CDR1 GTSNPN, CDR2 SVGIG (reference sequence). The V gene end was trimmed by 6 bases and the J gene end by 4 bases; junction bases not matched to a gene: 12. The CDR3 runs to 15 residues. The CDR3 bases are TGTGCCTGCAAGCCCATCGGACAGGGGAGCACTGAAGCTTTCTTT. Translating gives CACKPIGQGSTEAFF.

The chain is built from TRBV28 and TRBJ2-1, with D unclear. The V and J ends lost 6 bases and 15 bases respectively, with 12 bases between them. The CDR3 covers 10 residues. CDR1 is MDHEN, CDR2 SYDVKM, per germline. CDR3 coding DNA: TGTGCCAGCAGCACCTACTGGCCGTTCTTC. Translating gives CASSTYWPFF. The entire variable domain, with the rest obtained from reference TRBV28 and TRBJ2-1, is as follows: DVKVTQSSRYLVKRTGEKVFLECVQDMDHENMFWYRQDPGLGLRLIYFSYDVKMKEKGDIPEGYSVSREKKERFSLILESASTNQTSMYLCASSTYWPFFGPGTRLTVL.

V gene TRBV5-1 combines with J gene TRBJ2-7; perhaps D is TRBD1 or TRBD2 (5 bases each). The CDR3 is 14 residues long. V lost 5 bases and J 1 base, leaving 13 bases between the germline ends. Germline values: CDR1 SGHRS, CDR2 YFSETQ. This chain's CDR3 is CASRPIWGSYEQYF. In DNA, the CDR3 is TGCGCCAGCAGGCCAATTTGGGGGTCCTACGAGCAGTACTTC.

By frequency in the sample, this clone is medium-sized. J is TRBJ2-7 and V is TRBV11-2; no definite D call. CDR1 is SGHAT and CDR2 is FQNNGV in the germline V gene. The CDR3 totals 15 residues. The ends were cut back, 2 bases at V and 3 bases at J, with 14 bases in the middle. Here the CDR3 DNA reads TGTGCCAGCAGCTTATTCACCCAAGTGAGCTACGAGCAGTACTTC. This gives the protein CASSLFTQVSYEQYF.

The chain joins TRBV14 to TRBJ2-1, with D unclear. CDR3 length: 15 residues. CDR1 is SGHDN and CDR2 is FVKESK in the germline V gene. The V and J ends lost 0 bases and 3 bases respectively, with 9 bases between them. CDR3: CASSQDPILYNEQFF. The CDR3 nucleotides read TGTGCCAGCAGCCAAGATCCCATCCTCTACAATGAGCAGTTCTTC.

The rearrangement uses TRBV6-5 and TRBJ1-1; D not certain. The CDR3 covers 13 residues. Germline values: CDR1 MNHEY, CDR2 SVGAGI. V was cut by 2 bases and J by 5 bases, with 9 bases left in between. The CDR3 is CASSYPGATEAFF. The CDR3 DNA sequence: TGTGCCAGCAGTTACCCGGGCGCGACTGAAGCTTTCTTT.

The chain joins TRBV6-4 to TRBJ1-5; D is unclear. In germline, CDR1 is MRHNA, CDR2 SNTAGT. CDR3 length: 13 residues. Trimming took off 3 bases at V and 8 bases at J, with 11 bases between the two ends. The CDR3 spells CASSEDRWEPQHF. CDR3 coding DNA: TGTGCCAGCAGTGAGGACCGCTGGGAGCCCCAGCATTTT.

The chain has TRBV28 and TRBJ1-3; D not resolved. Germline loops: CDR1 MDHEN, CDR2 SYDVKM. V lost 1 base to trimming and J lost 3 bases, with 7 bases between them. The CDR3 sequence is 14 residues long. CDR3 loop: CASSLSGYGNTIYF. The CDR3 DNA reads as TGTGCCAGCAGTTTATCAGGTTATGGAAACACCATATATTTT.

The rearrangement joins TRBV5-1 to TRBJ2-1; 14 bases align to TRBD2. Trimming removed 3 bases from V and 9 bases from J; junction bases left unmatched: 5. CDR1 SGHRS and CDR2 YFSETQ come from the germline V gene. CDR3 size: 15 residues. CDR3 region: CASSSGTSGSGEQFF. The CDR3 nucleotides read TGCGCCAGCAGCTCCGGGACTAGCGGGAGCGGTGAGCAGTTCTTC.

This rearrangement joins TRBV6-1 to TRBJ2-7, with TRBD1 matching 9 bases. The CDR3 has 14 residues. Germline V gives CDR1 MNHNS, CDR2 SASEGT. V was clipped by 1 base and J by 2 bases; unmatched bases: 0. The CDR3 spells CASSEGQGAYEQYF. CDR3 bases: TGTGCCAGCAGTGAAGGACAGGGGGCCTACGAGCAGTACTTC.

V usage is TRBV15 and J usage is TRBJ2-7, with D perhaps TRBD2 (5 bases). The CDR3 runs to 17 residues. Germline assignment: CDR1 LNHNV and CDR2 YYDKDF (reference sequence). Trimming pared 0 bases from V and 3 bases from J, leaving 18 bases between. The CDR3 sequence is CATSRDLRAKVSYEQYF. The CDR3 region has the DNA TGTGCCACCAGCAGAGATCTGAGGGCCAAAGTTAGCTACGAGCAGTACTTC.

The V call is TRBV5-1, the J call TRBJ1-1; D possibly corresponds to TRBD1 (6 bases). Trimming shortened V by 4 bases and J by 4 bases, and 20 bases separated the two germline ends. Germline-derived CDR1 and CDR2 are SGHRS and YFSETQ. The CDR3 is 16 residues long. CDR3: CASSPGGAGWATEAFF. DNA for the CDR3: TGCGCCAGCAGCCCTGGGGGGGCAGGTTGGGCCACTGAAGCTTTCTTT.

The chain couples TRBV5-5 to TRBJ1-1; tentatively, D is TRBD1 (5 bases). V was cut by 4 bases and J by 1 base, with 11 bases left in between. The CDR3 totals 14 residues. CDR1 SGHKS and CDR2 YYEKEE come from the germline V gene (reference sequence). The CDR3 DNA follows: TGTGCCAGCAGCCTTGGGGCAGGGAACACTGAAGCTTTCTTT. Amino acid sequence: CASSLGAGNTEAFF.

The J gene is TRBJ2-1, the V gene TRBV11-3, with 7 bases aligning to TRBD2. Germline V CDR1 and CDR2: SGHNT, YENEEA. Losses at the gene ends were 4 bases for V and 5 bases for J; bases not matched to a gene: 5. The CDR3 contains 14 residues. The CDR3 bases are TGTGCCAGCAGCTCTAGCGGCGCCCACAATGAGCAGTTCTTC. Protein product: CASSSSGAHNEQFF.

This rearrangement joins TRBV5-1 to TRBJ2-5, with TRBD2 identical over 8 bases. The CDR3 totals 15 residues. Germline CDR1 SGHRS, CDR2 YFSETQ. The ends lost 0 bases at V and 1 base at J; junction bases unmatched: 2. CDR3 loop: CASSLGGTSQETQYF. Written as DNA, the CDR3 is TGCGCCAGCAGCTTGGGGGGGACTAGCCAAGAGACCCAGTACTTC.

This chain connects TRBV19 to TRBJ2-6; possible D gene TRBD1, 6 bases. From germline, CDR1 is LNHDA and CDR2 SQIVND (reference sequence). This CDR3 region has 15 residues. The germline V and J ends were trimmed by 7 bases and 0 bases, with 10 bases remaining between them. The CDR3: CASTGHRSGANVLTF. DNA for the CDR3: TGTGCCAGTACGGGACATCGCTCTGGGGCCAACGTCCTGACTTTC.

This clone has a handful of counts. This chain links TRBV5-4 with TRBJ2-5; 8 nucleotides line up with TRBD2. The CDR3 contains 14 residues. Losses at the gene ends were 4 bases for V and 1 base for J; bases not matched to a gene: 3. Germline CDR1 is SGHNT and CDR2 is YYREEE (reference sequence). CDR3 sequence: CASSATSGQETQYF. DNA of the CDR3: TGTGCCAGCAGCGCCACTAGCGGCCAAGAGACCCAGTACTTC.

The V gene is TRBV5-1, the J gene TRBJ2-3; 10 nucleotides align to TRBD2. CDR3 length: 16 amino acids. The germline CDR1 and CDR2 sequences are SGHRS and YFSETQ. The ends lost 0 bases at V and 11 bases at J; junction bases unmatched: 12. The CDR3 spells CASSLASGSLGSLQYF. The CDR3 DNA reads TGCGCCAGCAGCTTGGCTAGCGGGAGCCTCGGGAGCTTGCAGTATTTT. The variable domain in full, with the rest retrieved from reference TRBV5-1 and TRBJ2-3, is KAGVTQTPRYLIKTRGQQVTLSCSPISGHRSVSWYQQTPGQGLQFLFEYFSETQRNKGNFPGRFSGRQFSNSRSEMNVSTLELGDSALYLCASSLASGSLGSLQYFGPGTRLTVL.

Worth noting for this clone: Germline and junction disagree at one end, which may indicate a read error. The chain recombines TRBV27 with TRBJ2-3; TRBD1 or TRBD2 may be the D gene (5 bases each). The CDR3 has 12 residues. Germline V CDR1 and CDR2: MNHEY, SMNVEV (reference sequence). Here the CDR3 DNA reads TGTGCCAGCGGGGGTTTAACAGATGCGCAGTATTTT. Amino acid sequence: CASGGLTDAQYF.

V gene TRBV5-1 combines with J gene TRBJ2-4; tentative D call: TRBD2 (7 bases). There are 17 residues in the CDR3. Trimming shortened V by 4 bases and J by 0 bases, and 17 bases separated the two germline ends. Germline V gene data show CDR1 as SGHRS and CDR2 as YFSETQ. The CDR3 spells CASSPGGGTSAKNIQYF. For the CDR3, the DNA is TGCGCCAGCAGCCCGGGGGGCGGTACCTCAGCCAAAAACATTCAGTACTTC.

The V gene is TRBV7-9, the J gene TRBJ2-4; 11 bases match TRBD2. CDR1 is SEHNR, CDR2 FQNEAQ, per germline (reference sequence). This CDR3 is built from 14 residues. V trimming: 5 bases; J trimming: 6 bases; junction bases outside the gene matches: 3. This chain's CDR3 is CASSLSGRGNIQYF. CDR3 bases: TGTGCCAGCAGCCTTAGCGGGAGGGGAAACATTCAGTACTTC.

The gene calls are TRBV28 and TRBJ1-2; possible D gene TRBD1, 6 bases. Germline V gene lookup returns CDR1 MDHEN and CDR2 SYDVKM. V was pared by 5 bases and J by 4 bases, with 14 bases between. The CDR3 totals 14 residues. The CDR3, as DNA: TGTGCCAGCAGTACCGGGACATCAGCCTATGGCTACACCTTC. Translated, it gives CASSTGTSAYGYTF.

The CDR3 nucleotides are TGTGCCAGCAGCCCCGACGCGGGATATACAGATACGCAGTATTTT. Its translation is CASSPDAGYTDTQYF. V and J are TRBV7-3 and TRBJ2-3, with D possibly TRBD2 on 6 matching bases. The germline V gene encodes CDR1 SGHTA and CDR2 FQGTGA. Between the trimmed V and J ends, which lost 5 bases and 3 bases, there was a span of 15 bases. The CDR3 is 15 residues long.

The chain joins TRBV11-2 to TRBJ2-7, with D uncertain. V shed 0 bases and J shed 2 bases, with 8 bases lying between them. Germline V gene sequence: CDR1 SGHAT, CDR2 FQNNGV. The CDR3 consists of 14 residues. The CDR3 bases are TGTGCCAGCAGCTTAGATAGGGCAACCTACGAGCAGTACTTC. Its protein is CASSLDRATYEQYF.

CDR3 sequence reads: CASSEGGPNNEQFF. Written as DNA, the CDR3 is TGTGCCAGCAGTGAAGGGGGACCCAACAATGAGCAGTTCTTC. V is TRBV2 and J is TRBJ2-1, with D perhaps matching TRBD1 or TRBD2 (5 bases each). The germline V gene has CDR1 SNHLY and CDR2 FYNNEI. V was trimmed by 1 base and J by 5 bases, leaving 9 bases between them. CDR3 length: 14 residues.

The V call is TRBV7-9, the J call TRBJ2-7; perhaps D is TRBD1 or TRBD2 (5 bases each). The CDR3 covers 13 residues. The germline V gene encodes CDR1 SEHNR and CDR2 FQNEAQ (reference sequence). V shed 2 bases and J shed 7 bases, with 12 bases lying between them. CDR3 in DNA: TGTGCCAGCAGCTTAAGAGGGGTAGGGGAGCAGTACTTC. It yields the protein CASSLRGVGEQYF.

The genes are TRBV7-2 and TRBJ1-5; D is unclear. This CDR3 comprises 15 residues. From germline, CDR1 is SGHTA and CDR2 FQGNSA. V was trimmed by 5 bases and J by 7 bases, leaving 18 bases between them. CDR3 residues: CASSPRGVVAQPQHF. Here the CDR3 DNA reads TGTGCCAGCAGCCCTCGCGGGGTGGTGGCACAGCCCCAGCATTTT.

The chain recombines TRBV28 with TRBJ2-3; 16 bases align to TRBD2. CDR1 is MDHEN, CDR2 SYDVKM, per germline. Germline trimming cut 4 bases from V and 3 bases from J; bases unmatched to any gene: 4. CDR3 length: 17 amino acids. CDR3 bases: TGTGCCAGCAGTTCCCCGGGACTAGCGGGAGGGACAGATACGCAGTATTTT. Its protein product is CASSSPGLAGGTDTQYF.

A few counts support this clone. The chain carries TRBV27 and TRBJ1-2; 9 bases map to TRBD1. Trimming cost V 8 bases and J 2 bases; bases outside gene matches: 6. The CDR3 is 14 residues long. Germline CDR1 MNHEY, CDR2 SMNVEV (reference sequence). CDR3 bases: TGTGCCAGCGCGGCGGGACAGGGAAACTATGGCTACACCTTC. Protein: CASAAGQGNYGYTF.